This passage covers 21 T cell receptor beta chains from one sample sequenced in a study of vaccination and CD4 T cells after COVID-19. Their recognized antigens are unknown. This sample's treatment: roughly nine-day PBMC culture with coronavirus spike peptide pools or control peptides (ViraFEST assay). An Oncomine TCR Beta short-read assay was used to sequence the DNA from cultured CD4+ T cells. TCRdb fed the PCR reads into MiXCR, producing one record per CDR3 protein. The sample comprises fewer than 5,000 distinct CDR3 sequences, 43% of which are singletons, and approximately 54% rests with the top ten. Input material: CD4+ T cells from blood, cultured in vitro. The receptors shown here come from a human donor who had recovered from COVID-19.

The CDR3 sequence is CASRGSGKEPQHF. The CDR3 DNA reads TGTGCCAGCAGGGGGTCCGGTAAGGAGCCCCAGCATTTT. V usage is TRBV2 and J usage is TRBJ1-5, with no clear D. The CDR3 extends over 13 amino acids. CDR1 and CDR2 from the germline V gene are SNHLY and FYNNEI. Trimming cost V 6 bases and J 8 bases, with 14 bases left between them.

The chain carries TRBV20-1 and TRBJ2-1; D is unclear. The CDR3 is 14 residues long. The V gene lost 1 base and the J gene lost 6 bases, with 13 bases spanning the gap. The germline CDR1 and CDR2 sequences are DFQATT and SNEGSKA (reference sequence). CDR3 in amino acids: CSARALKTFNEQFF. Here the CDR3 DNA reads TGCAGTGCTAGAGCCCTCAAGACTTTCAATGAGCAGTTCTTC.

The V and J genes are TRBV12-3 or TRBV12-4 and TRBJ1-5; TRBD1 matches 8 bases. J gave up 7 bases and V 4 bases, and 9 bases lay outside the gene matches. The CDR3 extends over 15 amino acids. CDR3 region: CASSYRTGLQQPQHF. The CDR3 DNA reads TGTGCCAGCAGTTATAGGACAGGGCTTCAGCAGCCCCAGCATTTT.

This clonotype was detected only a few times. V usage is TRBV7-9 and J usage is TRBJ2-7; no clear D gene. Germline CDR1 is SEHNR and CDR2 is FQNEAQ (reference sequence). CDR3 length: 13 amino acids. V was pared by 6 bases and J by 3 bases, with 12 bases between. This CDR3 is CASSHGWHYEQYF. The CDR3 DNA follows: TGTGCCAGCAGTCACGGCTGGCACTACGAGCAGTACTTC.

This clonotype was observed a handful of times. The J gene is TRBJ2-3, the V gene TRBV20-1, with 9 bases matching TRBD2. The CDR3 is made up of 13 amino acids. CDR1 is DFQATT, CDR2 SNEGSKA, per germline (reference sequence). V gave up 7 bases and J gave up 6 bases; unmatched junction bases: 8. The CDR3 coding sequence is TGCAGTGTGATAGCGGGAGCATTGGATACGCAGTATTTT. Protein: CSVIAGALDTQYF.

The chain uses TRBV6-2 or TRBV6-3 and TRBJ2-3, with D possibly matching TRBD1 (5 bases). The CDR3 runs 13 residues. The ends were cut back, 7 bases at V and 5 bases at J, with 13 bases in the middle. CDR1 is MNHEY, CDR2 SVGEGT, per germline. CDR3 bases: TGTGCCAGCACCAGGGTTGGGATAGATACGCAGTATTTT. Translating gives CASTRVGIDTQYF.

The V gene is TRBV11-3, the J gene TRBJ2-1; TRBD2 matches 13 bases. With 3 bases clipped from V and 9 bases from J, the junction kept 5 bases outside the gene matches. The CDR3 has 15 amino acids. Germline CDR1 SGHNT, CDR2 YENEEA. In DNA form, the CDR3 reads TGTGCCAGCAGCTTCGGACTAGCGGGGGCGGGTGAGCAGTTCTTC. This translates into CASSFGLAGAGEQFF.

The genes are TRBV6-2 or TRBV6-3 and TRBJ2-1; TRBD2 matches at 7 bases. The CDR3 runs 15 residues. From germline, CDR1 is MNHEY and CDR2 SVGEGT. Trimming removed 6 bases from V and 6 bases from J; junction bases left unmatched: 11. The CDR3 sequence is CASSPVAGEINEQFF. The CDR3 coding sequence is TGTGCCAGCAGCCCAGTTGCGGGAGAGATCAATGAGCAGTTCTTC.

This clonotype turned up a few times. The V and J genes are TRBV2 and TRBJ2-7; TRBD1 might be the D (6 bases). The CDR3 consists of 13 residues. Germline loops: CDR1 SNHLY, CDR2 FYNNEI. V was clipped by 6 bases and J by 6 bases, with 15 bases between them. Here the CDR3 reads CASRGETGTEQYF. The CDR3 bases are TGTGCCAGCAGGGGAGAAACAGGGACCGAGCAGTACTTC. Using reference TRBV2 and TRBJ2-7 for the parts outside the CDR3, the full variable domain is EPEVTQTPSHQVTQMGQEVILRCVPISNHLYFYWYRQILGQKVEFLVSFYNNEISEKSEIFDDQFSVERPDGSNFTLKIRSTKLEDSAMYFCASRGETGTEQYFGPGTRLTVT.

This clonotype was picked up a small number of times. The chain couples TRBV5-4 to TRBJ1-6, with 10 bases lining up with TRBD1. V dropped 5 bases and J dropped 9; count of bases not matched to a gene: 8. The CDR3 runs 15 residues. The germline gives CDR1 SGHNT, CDR2 YYREEE (reference sequence). CDR3 sequence reads: CASRPGTGAFSPLHF. CDR3 in DNA: TGTGCCAGCAGACCCGGGACAGGGGCTTTTTCACCCCTCCACTTT.

The gene calls are TRBV7-9 and TRBJ2-3; D not certain. The CDR3 sequence is 13 residues long. Per germline, CDR1 SEHNR and CDR2 FQNEAQ (reference sequence). The V and J ends lost 1 base and 1 base respectively, with 3 bases between them. The CDR3 DNA follows: TGTGCCAGCAGCTTAGGCGGCACAGATACGCAGTATTTT. This gives the protein CASSLGGTDTQYF.

This clonotype appeared a few times. The chain uses TRBV5-4 and TRBJ1-6, with 8 bases matching TRBD1. The CDR3 spans 15 residues. The germline gives CDR1 SGHNT, CDR2 YYREEE (reference sequence). After removal of 4 bases from V and 9 bases from J, the junction contained 9 bases not matched to a gene. The CDR3 protein is CASSRGDRIASPLHF. CDR3 DNA: TGTGCCAGCAGCCGGGGGGACAGGATTGCTTCACCCCTCCACTTT.

This clonotype was seen more than once but under ten times. CDR3 in DNA: TGTGCCAGCAGTAAGGACAGGACAAGCTCCTATAATTCACCCCTCCACTTT. Amino acids: CASSKDRTSSYNSPLHF. The gene calls are TRBV6-1 and TRBJ1-6; 7 bases map to TRBD1. From germline, CDR1 is MNHNS and CDR2 SASEGT. The CDR3 length is 17 residues. V was pared by 5 bases and J by 0 bases, with 7 bases of the junction left unmatched.

This rearrangement joins TRBV5-1 to TRBJ2-7; 9 nucleotides match TRBD1. There are 17 residues in the CDR3. The junction had 14 bases not matched to a gene; V was cut back by 0 bases and J by 7 bases. CDR1 and CDR2 (germline): SGHRS, YFSETQ. CDR3 region: CASSLVPSGQGQGEQYF. The CDR3 DNA reads TGCGCCAGCAGCTTGGTTCCATCGGGACAGGGTCAAGGGGAGCAGTACTTC. Drawing the rest from reference TRBV5-1 and TRBJ2-7, the complete variable domain is KAGVTQTPRYLIKTRGQQVTLSCSPISGHRSVSWYQQTPGQGLQFLFEYFSETQRNKGNFPGRFSGRQFSNSRSEMNVSTLELGDSALYLCASSLVPSGQGQGEQYFGPGTRLTVT.

The rearrangement joins TRBV5-1 to TRBJ2-5; D gene uncertain. This CDR3 has 13 residues. Between the trimmed V and J ends, which lost 6 bases and 5 bases, there was a span of 14 bases. The germline V gene encodes CDR1 SGHRS and CDR2 YFSETQ. This CDR3 is CASTALGWETQYF. The CDR3 DNA is TGCGCCAGCACTGCCCTCGGCTGGGAGACCCAGTACTTC.

The rearrangement links TRBV20-1 to TRBJ1-2; D is undetermined. Trimming stripped 2 bases from V and 8 bases from J, with 12 bases between. CDR1 and CDR2 from the germline V gene are DFQATT and SNEGSKA (reference sequence). The CDR3 loop spans 12 amino acids. CDR3 residues: CSARYHSSGYTF. The CDR3 coding sequence is TGCAGTGCTAGATATCATTCGTCGGGCTACACCTTC.

The chain employs TRBV7-3 and TRBJ2-1, with D hard to call. V was shortened by 5 bases and J by 0 bases, with 14 bases between the two germline ends. This CDR3 contains 16 residues. Per the germline V gene, CDR1 is SGHTA and CDR2 is FQGTGA. CDR3 sequence reads: CASSLHPGTSYNEQFF. The CDR3 DNA reads TGTGCCAGCAGCCTCCACCCTGGTACCTCCTACAATGAGCAGTTCTTC. The full variable domain, completed using reference TRBV7-3 and TRBJ2-1, is GAGVSQTPSNKVTEKGKYVELRCDPISGHTALYWYRQSLGQGPEFLIYFQGTGAADDSGLPNDRFFAVRPEGSVSTLKIQRTERGDSAVYLCASSLHPGTSYNEQFFGPGTRLTVL.

CDR3 residues: CAISEARAGGLETQYF. The CDR3 DNA is TGTGCCATCAGTGAGGCCAGGGCGGGAGGCTTAGAGACCCAGTACTTC. V and J are TRBV10-3 and TRBJ2-5, with 8 bases that match TRBD2. Germline CDR1 ENHRY, CDR2 SYGVKD. The CDR3 is 16 residues long. J gave up 4 bases and V 2 bases, and 9 bases lay outside the gene matches.

The chain carries TRBV19 and TRBJ1-2, with D tentatively TRBD1 (5 bases). Trimming shortened V by 5 bases and J by 6 bases, and 13 bases separated the two germline ends. The CDR3 is 13 residues long. Germline CDR1 LNHDA, CDR2 SQIVND (reference sequence). This CDR3 is CASSPRGAHGYTF. The CDR3 coding sequence is TGTGCCAGTAGTCCCCGCGGGGCCCATGGCTACACCTTC.

This chain connects TRBV24-1 to TRBJ2-1, with 15 bases that match TRBD2. Germline V gives CDR1 KGHDR, CDR2 SFDVKD. There are 16 residues in the CDR3. J lost 6 bases, V lost 4 bases, and 3 bases had no gene match. In DNA, the CDR3 is TGTGCCACCAGTGACTGGACTAGCGGGAGGGGCAATGAGCAGTTCTTC. Its translation is CATSDWTSGRGNEQFF.

V usage is TRBV10-3 and J usage is TRBJ2-5; TRBD1 agrees at 9 bases. The V segment lost 2 bases and the J segment 5 bases; nucleotides outside the gene matches: 3. Germline V gene sequence: CDR1 ENHRY, CDR2 SYGVKD. CDR3 length: 14 amino acids. The CDR3 DNA follows: TGTGCCATCAGTGAGGGGACAGGGAGGGAGACCCAGTACTTC. This encodes CAISEGTGRETQYF.